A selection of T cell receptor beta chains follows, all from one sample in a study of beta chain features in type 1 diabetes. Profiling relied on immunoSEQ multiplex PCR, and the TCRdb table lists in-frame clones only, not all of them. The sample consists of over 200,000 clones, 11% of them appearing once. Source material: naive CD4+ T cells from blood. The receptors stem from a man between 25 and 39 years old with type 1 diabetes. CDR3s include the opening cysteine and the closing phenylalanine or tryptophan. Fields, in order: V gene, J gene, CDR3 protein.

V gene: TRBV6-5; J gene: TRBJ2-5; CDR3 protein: CASSYFRGLGETQYF
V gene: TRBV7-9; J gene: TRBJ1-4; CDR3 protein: CASSRPGGGNEKLFF
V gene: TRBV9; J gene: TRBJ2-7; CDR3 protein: CASSVERSGYEQYF
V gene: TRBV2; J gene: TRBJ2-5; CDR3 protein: CASVRETQYF
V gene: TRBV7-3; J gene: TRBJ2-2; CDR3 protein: CASSKGQTSTGELFF
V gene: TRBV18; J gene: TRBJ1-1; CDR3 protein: CASSQDRGHNTEAFF
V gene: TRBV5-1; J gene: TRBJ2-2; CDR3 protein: CASSPGGTGELFF
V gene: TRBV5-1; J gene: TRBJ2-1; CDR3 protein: CASSLDILSGEQFF
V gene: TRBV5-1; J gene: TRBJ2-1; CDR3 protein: CASSLGPNEQFF
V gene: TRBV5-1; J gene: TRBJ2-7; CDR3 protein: CASRQQGKGYEQYF
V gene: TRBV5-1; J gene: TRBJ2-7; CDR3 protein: CASSLVAGPNYEQYF
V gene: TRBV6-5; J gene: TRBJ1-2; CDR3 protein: CASTISGTGYGYTF
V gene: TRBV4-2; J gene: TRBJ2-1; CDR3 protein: CASSQGRLSSYNEQFF
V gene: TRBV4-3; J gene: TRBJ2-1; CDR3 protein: CASSQMDRPYNEQFF
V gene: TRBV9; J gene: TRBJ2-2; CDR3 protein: CASSVGAGARLNTGELFF
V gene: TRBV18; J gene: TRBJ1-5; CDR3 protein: CASSTGSNNQPQHF
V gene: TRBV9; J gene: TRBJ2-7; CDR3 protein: CASSVVGSGPRNEQYF
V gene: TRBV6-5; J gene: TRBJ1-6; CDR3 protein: CASSISRGFSPLHF